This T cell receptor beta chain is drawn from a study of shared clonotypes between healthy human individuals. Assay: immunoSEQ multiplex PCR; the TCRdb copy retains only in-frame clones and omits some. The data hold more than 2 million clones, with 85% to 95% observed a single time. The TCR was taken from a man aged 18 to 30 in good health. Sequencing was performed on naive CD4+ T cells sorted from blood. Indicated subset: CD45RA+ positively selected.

The CDR3 nucleotides read TGTGCCAGTAGTATAACAGGTGAAAAAGGTGAAAAACTGTTTTTT. Its protein is CASSITGEKGEKLFF. V is TRBV19 and J is TRBJ1-4; D may be TRBD1 (5 bases). Trimming removed 2 bases from V and 7 bases from J, with 14 bases in between. The length of the CDR3 is 15 residues. Germline V gene lookup returns CDR1 LNHDA and CDR2 SQIVND (reference sequence). Looking up the rest from reference TRBV19 and TRBJ1-4 gives the full variable domain: DGGITQSPKYLFRKEGQNVTLSCEQNLNHDAMYWYRQDPGQGLRLIYYSQIVNDFQKGDIAEGYSVSREKKESFPLTVTSAQKNPTAFYLCASSITGEKGEKLFFGSGTQLSVL.